This TCR beta chain derives from a study of blood T cell repertoires in COVID-19. Study as a whole: The origin of the acute and convalescent COVID-19 samples was the United States, Italy and Spain.

How the authors handled the data: Amplified reference gene primers provided the basis for estimating nucleated cell counts. The assay was immunoSEQ multiplex PCR, and TCRdb's table has in-frame clones only and misses some. The V and J calls and the clone size are those of that table, but D and trimming were determined from the DNA. The sample shows 80,000 to 90,000 clones, 65% to 80% of them seen only once. There are 16 residues in the CDR3. CDR1 is SGHDN, CDR2 FVKESK, per germline. The V end was cut by 4 bases, the J end by 3 bases, with 18 bases between. The V gene is TRBV14, the J gene TRBJ1-1; D is undetermined. This sequence was found in a man in his 70s with acute or convalescent COVID-19. The material sequenced was peripheral blood. The CDR3 nucleotides are TGTGCCAGCAGCCTTCTGAGGCCTTCCTGGGACACTGAAGCTTTCTTT. Protein sequence: CASSLLRPSWDTEAFF.